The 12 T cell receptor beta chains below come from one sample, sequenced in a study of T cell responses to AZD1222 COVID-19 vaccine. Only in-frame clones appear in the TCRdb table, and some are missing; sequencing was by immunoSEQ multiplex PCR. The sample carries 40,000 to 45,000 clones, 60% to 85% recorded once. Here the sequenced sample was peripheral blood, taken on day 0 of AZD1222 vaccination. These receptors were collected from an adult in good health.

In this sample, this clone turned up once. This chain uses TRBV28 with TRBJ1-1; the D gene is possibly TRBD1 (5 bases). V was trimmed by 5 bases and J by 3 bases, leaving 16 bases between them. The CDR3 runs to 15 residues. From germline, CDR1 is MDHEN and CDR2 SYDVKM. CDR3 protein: CASSPHRTQDTEAFF. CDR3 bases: TGTGCCAGCAGTCCCCATCGGACACAGGACACTGAAGCTTTCTTT.

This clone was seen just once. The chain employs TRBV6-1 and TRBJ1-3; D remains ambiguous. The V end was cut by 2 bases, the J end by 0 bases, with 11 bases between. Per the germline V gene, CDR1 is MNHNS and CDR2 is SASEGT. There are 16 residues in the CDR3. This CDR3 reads CASSEQIAVSGNTIYF. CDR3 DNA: TGTGCCAGCAGTGAACAGATTGCAGTCTCTGGAAACACCATATATTTT.

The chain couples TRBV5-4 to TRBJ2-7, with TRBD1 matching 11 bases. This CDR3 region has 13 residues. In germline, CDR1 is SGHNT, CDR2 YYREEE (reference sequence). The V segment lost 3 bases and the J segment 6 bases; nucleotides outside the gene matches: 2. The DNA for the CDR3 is TGTGCCAGCAGCTGGGACAGGGGGACCGAGCAGTACTTC. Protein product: CASSWDRGTEQYF. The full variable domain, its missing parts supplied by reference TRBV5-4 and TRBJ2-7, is ETGVTQSPTHLIKTRGQQVTLRCSSQSGHNTVSWYQQALGQGPQFIFQYYREEENGRGNFPPRFSGLQFPNYSSELNVNALELDDSALYLCASSWDRGTEQYFGPGTRLTVT.

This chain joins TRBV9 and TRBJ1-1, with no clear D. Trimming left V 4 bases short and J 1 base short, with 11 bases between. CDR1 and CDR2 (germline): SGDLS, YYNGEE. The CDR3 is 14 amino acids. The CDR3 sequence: CASSLRHRNTEAFF. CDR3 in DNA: TGTGCCAGCAGCCTCCGACACCGGAACACTGAAGCTTTCTTT.

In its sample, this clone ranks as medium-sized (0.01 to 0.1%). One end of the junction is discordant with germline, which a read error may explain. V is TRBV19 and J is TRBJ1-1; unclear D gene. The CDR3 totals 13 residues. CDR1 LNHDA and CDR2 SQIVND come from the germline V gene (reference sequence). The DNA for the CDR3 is TGCTTTATCCCGTGTGAGGGAATCACTGAAGCTTTCTTT. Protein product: CFIPCEGITEAFF.

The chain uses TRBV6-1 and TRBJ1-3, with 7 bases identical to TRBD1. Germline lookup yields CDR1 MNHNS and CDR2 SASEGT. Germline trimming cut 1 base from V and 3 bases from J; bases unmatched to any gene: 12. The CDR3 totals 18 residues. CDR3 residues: CASSEVAPTGADGNTIYF. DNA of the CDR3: TGTGCCAGCAGTGAAGTCGCTCCAACAGGGGCTGATGGAAACACCATATATTTT.

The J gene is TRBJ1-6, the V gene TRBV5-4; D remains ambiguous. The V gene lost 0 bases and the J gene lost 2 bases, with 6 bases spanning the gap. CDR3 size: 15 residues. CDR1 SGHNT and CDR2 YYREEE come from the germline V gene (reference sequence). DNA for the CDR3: TGTGCCAGCAGCTTGGGTACAGCCTATAATTCACCCCTCCACTTT. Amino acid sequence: CASSLGTAYNSPLHF.

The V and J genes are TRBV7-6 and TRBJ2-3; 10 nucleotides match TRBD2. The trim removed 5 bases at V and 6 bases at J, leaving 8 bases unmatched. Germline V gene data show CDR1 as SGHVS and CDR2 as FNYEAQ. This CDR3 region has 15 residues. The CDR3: CASSILAGGADTQYF. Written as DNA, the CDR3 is TGTGCCAGCAGCATTTTAGCGGGGGGAGCCGATACGCAGTATTTT.

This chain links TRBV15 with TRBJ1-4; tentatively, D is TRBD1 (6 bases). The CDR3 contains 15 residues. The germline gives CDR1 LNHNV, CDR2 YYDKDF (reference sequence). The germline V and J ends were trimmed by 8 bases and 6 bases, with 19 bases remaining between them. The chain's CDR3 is CATSQGLRGDEKLFF. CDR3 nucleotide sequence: TGTGCCACCTCGCAGGGGTTAAGGGGGGATGAAAAACTGTTTTTT.

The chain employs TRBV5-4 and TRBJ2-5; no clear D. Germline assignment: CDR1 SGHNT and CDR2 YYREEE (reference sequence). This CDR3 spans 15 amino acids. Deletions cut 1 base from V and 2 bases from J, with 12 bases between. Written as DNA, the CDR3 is TGTGCCAGCAGCTTGTTATCCCCACAGCAAGAGACCCAGTACTTC. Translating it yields CASSLLSPQQETQYF.

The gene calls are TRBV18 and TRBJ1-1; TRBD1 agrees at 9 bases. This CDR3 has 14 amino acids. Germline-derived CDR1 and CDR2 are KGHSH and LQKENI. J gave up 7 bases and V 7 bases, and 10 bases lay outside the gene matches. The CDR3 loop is CASFPGQGFGEAFF. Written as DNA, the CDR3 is TGTGCCAGCTTCCCGGGACAGGGATTCGGTGAAGCTTTCTTT.

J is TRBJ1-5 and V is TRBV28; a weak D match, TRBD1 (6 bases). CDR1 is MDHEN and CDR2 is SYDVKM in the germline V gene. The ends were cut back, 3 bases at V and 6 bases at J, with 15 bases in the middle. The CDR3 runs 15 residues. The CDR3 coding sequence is TGTGCCAGCAGTTTTGGTGGCAGGGGTAGTCAGCCCCAGCATTTT. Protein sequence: CASSFGGRGSQPQHF.